Listed below are T cell receptor beta chains from one sample, sequenced in a study of T-cell reconstitution after alpha-beta-depleted transplantation in children. MiXCR was run by TCRdb on the PCR reads, yielding one entry per CDR3 protein. This sample has roughly 49,000 distinct CDR3 sequences, with roughly 8.7% found just once. The specimen comprised PBMCs, mostly from graft donor cells, sampled 60 days after TCRalphabeta/CD19-depleted stem cell transplant. The receptors were gathered from a male patient between 2 and 9 years old who had a stem cell transplant for chronic granulomatous disease, so the T cells may come from the graft donor. Each CDR3 is given with its conserved first and last residue. Fields, in order: J gene, V gene, D gene, clone size, CDR3 DNA, CDR3 protein. The D gene is left open where the match is weak. Clone size is shown for a subset of rows, as once, few, many or a class of expanded clone.

j_gene: TRBJ1-5; v_gene: TRBV20-1; d_gene: NA; abundance: few; CDR3nt: TGCAGTGCTACGACAAGGGTCGAGGAGCCCCAGCATTTT; CDR3aa: CSATTRVEEPQHF
j_gene: TRBJ1-3; v_gene: TRBV6-2/TRBV6-3; d_gene: NA; abundance: many; CDR3nt: TGTGCCACCCGGAATGGAAACACCATATATTTT; CDR3aa: CATRNGNTIYF
j_gene: TRBJ2-2; v_gene: TRBV27; d_gene: NA; abundance: once; CDR3nt: TGTGCCAGCAGTTTCGGGCGGGCCCTAAACACCGGGGAGCTGTTTTTT; CDR3aa: CASSFGRALNTGELFF
j_gene: TRBJ2-7; v_gene: TRBV28; d_gene: TRBD1; abundance: few; CDR3nt: TGTGCCAGCAGCCGGGGACAGGGAGGCCTATCCTCCTACGAGCAGTACTTC; CDR3aa: CASSRGQGGLSSYEQYF
j_gene: TRBJ2-3; v_gene: TRBV18; d_gene: TRBD1; abundance: NA; CDR3nt: TGTGCCAGCTCACCATTCACAGGGGTAGATACGCAGTATTTT; CDR3aa: CASSPFTGVDTQYF
j_gene: TRBJ2-7; v_gene: TRBV7-2; d_gene: NA; abundance: many; CDR3nt: TGTGCCAGCAGCCCCTCTCTCGGGGAGCAGTACTTC; CDR3aa: CASSPSLGEQYF
j_gene: TRBJ1-1; v_gene: TRBV12-3/TRBV12-4; d_gene: NA; abundance: many; CDR3nt: TGTGCCAGCAGTTTAGGGCAGTGGGCTGAAGCTTTCTTT; CDR3aa: CASSLGQWAEAFF
j_gene: TRBJ2-3; v_gene: TRBV12-3/TRBV12-4; d_gene: NA; abundance: many; CDR3nt: TGTGCCAGCAGTCGATCAGGGGAGGAAGATACGCAGTATTTT; CDR3aa: CASSRSGEEDTQYF
j_gene: TRBJ2-3; v_gene: TRBV6-5; d_gene: NA; abundance: many; CDR3nt: TGTGCCAGCAGTTACGGACGGCGTGAGAGCACAGATACGCAGTATTTT; CDR3aa: CASSYGRRESTDTQYF
j_gene: TRBJ1-6; v_gene: TRBV12-3/TRBV12-4; d_gene: NA; abundance: many; CDR3nt: TGTGCCAGCACGGGCTTAACAGGTTACGGCTCCTATAATTCACCCCTCCACTTT; CDR3aa: CASTGLTGYGSYNSPLHF
j_gene: TRBJ2-7; v_gene: TRBV5-1; d_gene: NA; abundance: NA; CDR3nt: TGCGCCAGCAGCTTGGCGGGGCGGGCGTCCTACGAGCAGTACTTC; CDR3aa: CASSLAGRASYEQYF
j_gene: TRBJ1-6; v_gene: TRBV28; d_gene: TRBD1; abundance: few; CDR3nt: TGTGCCAGCACCGACCGGACAGGGGCAGGTTCACCCCTCCACTTT; CDR3aa: CASTDRTGAGSPLHF
j_gene: TRBJ1-2; v_gene: TRBV20-1; d_gene: NA; abundance: many; CDR3nt: TGCAGTGCTAGTAAAGGAAACGACTATGGCTACACCTTC; CDR3aa: CSASKGNDYGYTF
j_gene: TRBJ1-2; v_gene: TRBV20-1; d_gene: NA; abundance: many; CDR3nt: TGCAGTGCTAGATTAGACGCCGGGGGCTACACCTTC; CDR3aa: CSARLDAGGYTF
j_gene: TRBJ2-2; v_gene: TRBV7-9; d_gene: NA; abundance: many; CDR3nt: TGTGCCAGCAGTCGGACTCTTAATACCGGGGAGCTGTTTTTT; CDR3aa: CASSRTLNTGELFF
j_gene: TRBJ2-4; v_gene: TRBV28; d_gene: NA; abundance: many; CDR3nt: TGTGCCAGCAGTTTTTGGGATATACAGCGCCGGAAGGCCAAAAACATTCAGTACTTC; CDR3aa: CASSFWDIQRRKAKNIQYF